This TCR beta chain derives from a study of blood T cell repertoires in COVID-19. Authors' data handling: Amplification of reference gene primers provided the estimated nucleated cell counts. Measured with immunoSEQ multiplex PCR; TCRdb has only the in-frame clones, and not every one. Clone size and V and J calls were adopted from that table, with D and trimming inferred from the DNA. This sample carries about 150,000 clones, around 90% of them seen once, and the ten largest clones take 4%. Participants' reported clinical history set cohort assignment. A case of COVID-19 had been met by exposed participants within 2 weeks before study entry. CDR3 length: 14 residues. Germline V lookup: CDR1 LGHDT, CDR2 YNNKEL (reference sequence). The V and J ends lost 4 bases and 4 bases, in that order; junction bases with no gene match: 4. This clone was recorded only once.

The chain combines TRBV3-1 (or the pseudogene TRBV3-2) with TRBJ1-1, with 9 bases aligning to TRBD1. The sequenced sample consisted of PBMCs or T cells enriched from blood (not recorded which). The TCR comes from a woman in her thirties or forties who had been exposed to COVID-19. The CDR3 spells CASSPGQGITEAFF. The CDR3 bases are TGTGCCAGCAGCCCTGGACAGGGGATCACTGAAGCTTTCTTT.